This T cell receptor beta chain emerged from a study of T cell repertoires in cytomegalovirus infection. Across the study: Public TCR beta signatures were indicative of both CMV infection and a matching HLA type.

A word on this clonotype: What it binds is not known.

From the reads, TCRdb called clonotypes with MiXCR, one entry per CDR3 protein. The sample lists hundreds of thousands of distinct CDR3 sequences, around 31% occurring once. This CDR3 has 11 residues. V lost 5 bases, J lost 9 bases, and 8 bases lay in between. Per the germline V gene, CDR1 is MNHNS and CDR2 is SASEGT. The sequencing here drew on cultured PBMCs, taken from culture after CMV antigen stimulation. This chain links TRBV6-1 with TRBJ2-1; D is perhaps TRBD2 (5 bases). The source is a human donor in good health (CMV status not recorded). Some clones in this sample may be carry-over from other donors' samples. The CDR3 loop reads CASSRAAEQFF. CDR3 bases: TGTGCCAGCAGTCGAGCGGCTGAGCAGTTCTTC.